The rows below give T cell receptor beta chains drawn from one sample of a study of blood T cell repertoires in COVID-19. Repertoires were generated with immunoSEQ multiplex PCR, while TCRdb's copy carries only in-frame clones and drops some. The sample lists over 200,000 clones; around nine tenths were seen once. The sequenced material came from peripheral blood. Every receptor here comes from a man between 60 and 75 years old with COVID-19, enrolled during active disease. Each CDR3 is given without its conserved first and last residue. Each record gives: CDR3 protein, V gene.

CDR3 protein: ASSKAHHRGDWYEQY; V gene: TRBV21-1
CDR3 protein: ASSPDSSYGYT; V gene: TRBV12-3/TRBV12-4
CDR3 protein: ASSLSGTGRYNEQF; V gene: TRBV5-1
CDR3 protein: ASSPSGTNTGELF; V gene: TRBV5-1
CDR3 protein: AWGTGGSTDTQY; V gene: TRBV30
CDR3 protein: ASQTTGVNSPLH; V gene: TRBV2
CDR3 protein: ASSEEGFGNQPQH; V gene: TRBV6-1
CDR3 protein: AWRDRGQQPQH; V gene: TRBV30
CDR3 protein: ASRPTLAANTGELF; V gene: TRBV4-3
CDR3 protein: ASSHGTSGFEQF; V gene: TRBV3-1/TRBV3-2